These 29 T cell receptor beta chains originate from one sample sequenced in a study of blood T cell repertoires in COVID-19. Data came from immunoSEQ multiplex PCR; TCRdb stores just in-frame clones and leaves some out. The sample lists under 200,000 clones; more than 75% were seen once. Sequenced material: peripheral blood. The receptors come from an elderly woman with acute or convalescent COVID-19.

This clone has a handful of counts. In nucleotides, the CDR3 is TGTGCCAGCAGCCAACAGGGGTTGGGAGGTGAAAAACTGTTTTTT. Translating it yields CASSQQGLGGEKLFF. The chain uses TRBV7-3 and TRBJ1-4; 7 bases align to TRBD1. In germline, CDR1 is SGHTA, CDR2 FQGTGA. The CDR3 loop spans 15 amino acids. Trimming cost V 5 bases and J 7 bases; bases outside gene matches: 10.

This rearrangement joins TRBV30 to TRBJ2-7; 10 bases are a match to TRBD2. Trimming removed 6 bases from V and 0 bases from J; junction bases left unmatched: 20. The length of the CDR3 is 19 residues. CDR1 GTSNPN and CDR2 SVGIG come from the germline V gene (reference sequence). CDR3 sequence: CACPAWEGSGRASSYEQYF. CDR3 DNA: TGTGCCTGCCCGGCCTGGGAGGGGAGCGGGAGGGCCAGCTCCTACGAGCAGTACTTC.

The DNA of the CDR3 is TGTGCCAGCAGCTTAGCGTTTACTAGCGGGAGAGCAGATACGCAGTATTTT. It specifies CASSLAFTSGRADTQYF. The rearrangement uses TRBV11-1 and TRBJ2-3; TRBD2 matches at 11 bases. The CDR3 covers 17 residues. After removal of 0 bases from V and 4 bases from J, the junction contained 6 bases not matched to a gene. Germline V lookup: CDR1 SGHAT, CDR2 FQDESV (reference sequence).

CDR3 region: CASSPARGSSSKDTQYF. DNA for the CDR3: TGTGCCAGTAGTCCAGCGCGCGGGAGCTCGAGTAAAGATACGCAGTATTTT. The chain has TRBV19 and TRBJ2-3, with 7 bases identical to TRBD2. CDR1 LNHDA and CDR2 SQIVND come from the germline V gene (reference sequence). CDR3 length equals 17 residues. V dropped 5 bases and J dropped 5; count of bases not matched to a gene: 16.

This CDR3 is CASSPGQGSYNEQFF. CDR3 sequence (DNA): TGTGCCAGCAGTCCGGGACAGGGATCCTACAATGAGCAGTTCTTC. The chain uses TRBV9 and TRBJ2-1; 9 bases are a match to TRBD1. Germline V CDR1 and CDR2: SGDLS, YYNGEE. Germline trimming cut 5 bases from V and 1 base from J; bases unmatched to any gene: 4. The CDR3 spans 15 residues. Using reference TRBV9 and TRBJ2-1 for the parts outside the CDR3, the full variable domain is DSGVTQTPKHLITATGQRVTLRCSPRSGDLSVYWYQQSLDQGLQFLIQYYNGEERAKGNILERFSAQQFPDLHSELNLSSLELGDSALYFCASSPGQGSYNEQFFGPGTRLTVL.

The chain has TRBV10-3 and TRBJ2-3, with TRBD1 identical over 9 bases. With V trimmed by 4 bases and J by 6 bases, 14 bases remained unmatched. Germline lookup yields CDR1 ENHRY and CDR2 SYGVKD. The CDR3 has 17 amino acids. CDR3 sequence: CAISVGSGGQGSDTQYF. In DNA, the CDR3 is TGTGCCATCAGTGTGGGAAGTGGGGGACAGGGTTCCGATACGCAGTATTTT.

This clone has only a few counts. The chain uses TRBV21-1 and TRBJ2-1; the table calls TRBD1, which could not be checked here. TRBV21-1 is a known pseudogene. This CDR3 is built from 16 residues. In nucleotides, the CDR3 is TGTGCCAGCAGCAAGGGTAGGTTAAACAGCCCGAATGAGCAGTTCTTC. Its translation is CASSKGRLNSPNEQFF.

This clone was observed a single time. The chain carries TRBV7-2 and TRBJ2-5; TRBD2 matches at 7 bases. The CDR3 covers 15 residues. Germline assignment: CDR1 SGHTA and CDR2 FQGNSA. V dropped 1 base and J dropped 5; count of bases not matched to a gene: 7. The CDR3 coding sequence is TGTGCCAGCAGCTTAGTGGCAGGGAGGGTGGAGACCCAGTACTTC. Its protein product is CASSLVAGRVETQYF.

The chain has TRBV7-8 and TRBJ2-7, with a tentative D call TRBD1 (6 bases). Between the trimmed V and J ends, which lost 6 bases and 12 bases, there was a span of 15 bases. Germline values: CDR1 SGHVS, CDR2 FQNEAQ. The CDR3 extends over 11 amino acids. The CDR3 is CASRLTGSLYF. In DNA form, the CDR3 reads TGTGCCAGCAGACTTACAGGGTCTCTGTACTTC.

The sample holds a few counts of this clone. This chain connects TRBV19 to TRBJ1-5, with D possibly being TRBD1 (5 bases). The V gene's germline CDR1 is LNHDA and CDR2 SQIVND (reference sequence). This CDR3 comprises 14 residues. V was trimmed by 4 bases and J by 6 bases, leaving 13 bases between them. The CDR3 sequence is CASSTSAQGQPQHF. The CDR3 nucleotides read TGTGCCAGTAGTACCAGCGCTCAGGGTCAGCCCCAGCATTTT.

CDR3 in DNA: TGTGCCAGCAGTCTACAGGGTTCCTCACCCCTCCACTTT. Amino acid sequence: CASSLQGSSPLHF. The chain is built from TRBV12-3 or TRBV12-4 and TRBJ1-6, with D maybe TRBD1 (6 bases). The CDR3 loop spans 13 amino acids. Trimming shortened V by 5 bases and J by 10 bases, and 12 bases separated the two germline ends.

In this sample, this clone turned up once. The chain has TRBV6-5 and TRBJ2-7; TRBD2 aligns across 11 bases. CDR3 length: 14 residues. Trimming removed 6 bases from V and 6 bases from J; junction bases left unmatched: 7. Germline-derived CDR1 and CDR2 are MNHEY and SVGAGI. The CDR3 spells CASSKLAGASEQYF. DNA of the CDR3: TGTGCCAGCAGCAAACTAGCGGGAGCATCCGAGCAGTACTTC.

The chain couples TRBV27 to TRBJ2-5; D ambiguous. Per the germline V gene, CDR1 is MNHEY and CDR2 is SMNVEV (reference sequence). CDR3 length: 13 amino acids. With 2 bases removed from V and 0 bases from J, the gap between germline ends came to 4 bases. CDR3 nucleotide sequence: TGTGCCAGCAGTTTAACAGACCAAGAGACCCAGTACTTC. The encoded protein is CASSLTDQETQYF.

A single count supports this clone. This rearrangement joins TRBV6-5 to TRBJ2-1; a possible D gene is TRBD2 (6 bases). CDR1 and CDR2 (germline): MNHEY, SVGAGI. The V end was cut by 6 bases, the J end by 6 bases, with 18 bases between. The CDR3 covers 15 residues. CDR3 in DNA: TGTGCCAGCAGATCCGGGACTTCAACCGGCAATGAGCAGTTCTTC. Its protein product is CASRSGTSTGNEQFF.

V is TRBV7-9 and J is TRBJ2-2, with no clear D. V was cut by 5 bases and J by 2 bases, with 9 bases left in between. The CDR3 consists of 14 residues. Germline CDR1 SEHNR, CDR2 FQNEAQ (reference sequence). The CDR3 loop is CASSTPINTGELFF. DNA for the CDR3: TGTGCCAGCAGCACTCCAATAAACACCGGGGAGCTGTTTTTT.

The V gene is TRBV7-2, the J gene TRBJ2-1, with TRBD2 identical over 11 bases. After removal of 5 bases from V and 5 bases from J, the junction contained 8 bases not matched to a gene. Germline V CDR1 and CDR2: SGHTA, FQGNSA. The CDR3 spans 16 residues. The CDR3 sequence: CASSMTSGVQNNEQFF. DNA of the CDR3: TGTGCCAGCAGCATGACTAGCGGGGTCCAAAACAATGAGCAGTTCTTC.

This chain links TRBV11-1 with TRBJ1-1; 7 bases fit TRBD1. From germline, CDR1 is SGHAT and CDR2 FQDESV (reference sequence). The CDR3 extends over 15 amino acids. V was pared by 3 bases and J by 3 bases, with 7 bases of the junction left unmatched. In DNA form, the CDR3 reads TGTGCCAGCAGCTTGAGTCGGGGGACAGACACTGAAGCTTTCTTT. Protein product: CASSLSRGTDTEAFF.

The rearrangement joins TRBV21-1 to TRBJ2-7; the table's D call, TRBD2, was not checked against the DNA. TRBV21-1 is designated a pseudogene. This CDR3 region has 15 residues. CDR3 nucleotide sequence: TGTGCCAGCAGCAAACTAGCGCGGGATATCTACGAGCAGTACTTC. This codes for CASSKLARDIYEQYF.

The chain carries TRBV19 and TRBJ2-3; D may be TRBD1 (6 bases). The CDR3 consists of 14 residues. CDR1 and CDR2 from the germline V gene are LNHDA and SQIVND (reference sequence). V was clipped by 4 bases and J by 2 bases, with 10 bases between them. CDR3 loop: CASSTRQVTDTQYF. In nucleotides, the CDR3 is TGTGCCAGTAGTACGCGACAGGTCACAGATACGCAGTATTTT.

The chain uses TRBV14 and TRBJ1-1, with D possibly matching TRBD1 (6 bases). This CDR3 region has 14 residues. Germline CDR1 SGHDN, CDR2 FVKESK. Trimming removed 6 bases at V and 4 bases at J, with 15 bases between. The CDR3, as DNA: TGTGCCAGCAGTCTCACGACAGGACTCACTGAAGCTTTCTTT. It translates to CASSLTTGLTEAFF.

This clone was picked up a small number of times. The chain joins TRBV6-2 or TRBV6-3 to TRBJ1-4, with D perhaps TRBD1 (5 bases). Germline CDR1 MNHEY, CDR2 SVGEGT. This CDR3 is 15 amino acids long. The V gene lost 2 bases and the J gene lost 0 bases, with 7 bases spanning the gap. CDR3 loop: CASSYDRSTNEKLFF. For the CDR3, the DNA is TGTGCCAGCAGTTACGACAGATCAACTAATGAAAAACTGTTTTTT.

This clone came up once. The V and J genes are TRBV4-1 and TRBJ1-1; 10 nucleotides align to TRBD1. Per the germline V gene, CDR1 is MGHRA and CDR2 is YSYEKL. With 3 bases clipped from V and 1 base from J, the junction kept 8 bases outside the gene matches. There are 17 residues in the CDR3. The CDR3 nucleotides are TGCGCCAGCAGCCACTCCGACAGGGGGCGGAGGAACACTGAAGCTTTCTTT. Translation gives CASSHSDRGRRNTEAFF.

The chain couples TRBV27 to TRBJ1-5; D gene ambiguous. The CDR3 covers 14 residues. Germline V gene lookup returns CDR1 MNHEY and CDR2 SMNVEV (reference sequence). The ends were cut back, 5 bases at V and 5 bases at J, with 13 bases in the middle. The CDR3 DNA reads TGTGCCAGCAGTCAAGAGGCTTTATATCAGCCCCAGCATTTT. Translated, it gives CASSQEALYQPQHF.

J is TRBJ2-1 and V is TRBV7-2, with D possibly TRBD2 on 5 matching bases. V dropped 3 bases and J dropped 4 bases, with 13 bases sitting between them. This CDR3 has 15 residues. Germline assignment: CDR1 SGHTA and CDR2 FQGNSA. The CDR3 DNA sequence: TGTGCCAGCAGCTTTTCCGAGACGGGATACAATGAGCAGTTCTTC. Translation gives CASSFSETGYNEQFF.

This clone was detected only once. The sample has other DNA sequences that encode this CDR3 too. The rearrangement joins TRBV9 to TRBJ2-7, with TRBD2 matching 7 bases. The CDR3 runs to 14 residues. With V trimmed by 0 bases and J by 0 bases, 0 bases remained unmatched. Germline loops: CDR1 SGDLS, CDR2 YYNGEE. The CDR3 is CASSVGGSSYEQYF. DNA of the CDR3: TGTGCCAGCAGCGTAGGCGGGAGCTCCTACGAGCAGTACTTC.

This chain joins TRBV2 and TRBJ2-7; the match to TRBD1 covers 9 bases. From germline, CDR1 is SNHLY and CDR2 FYNNEI. The V gene end was trimmed by 5 bases and the J gene end by 3 bases; junction bases not matched to a gene: 8. The CDR3 is made up of 15 amino acids. The CDR3 sequence: CASSRGQGTIYEQYF. CDR3 nucleotides: TGTGCCAGCAGTAGGGGACAGGGAACGATCTACGAGCAGTACTTC. The whole variable domain, filled in from reference TRBV2 and TRBJ2-7, reads EPEVTQTPSHQVTQMGQEVILRCVPISNHLYFYWYRQILGQKVEFLVSFYNNEISEKSEIFDDQFSVERPDGSNFTLKIRSTKLEDSAMYFCASSRGQGTIYEQYFGPGTRLTVT.

V and J are TRBV12-3 or TRBV12-4 and TRBJ1-6; no definite D call. The CDR3 runs to 12 residues. Trimming took 3 bases from V and 9 from J, leaving 6 bases between them. Here the CDR3 DNA reads TGTGCCAGCAGTTTCATTGTTTCACCCCTCCACTTT. Protein product: CASSFIVSPLHF.

This chain uses TRBV28 with TRBJ1-1; tentatively, D is TRBD1 (5 bases). V was trimmed by 10 bases and J by 5 bases, leaving 11 bases between them. In germline, CDR1 is MDHEN, CDR2 SYDVKM. The CDR3 loop spans 11 amino acids. The CDR3 region has the DNA TGTGCCATCCTACGGGGGACTGAAGCTTTCTTT. This translates into CAILRGTEAFF.

This clone appeared a single time. This rearrangement joins TRBV20-1 to TRBJ2-5; D gene unclear. Trimming stripped 1 base from V and 6 bases from J, with 6 bases between. Germline V gives CDR1 DFQATT, CDR2 SNEGSKA (reference sequence). The CDR3 contains 11 residues. The CDR3 is CSARGSQTQYF. CDR3 nucleotide sequence: TGCAGTGCTAGAGGGAGTCAGACCCAGTACTTC.